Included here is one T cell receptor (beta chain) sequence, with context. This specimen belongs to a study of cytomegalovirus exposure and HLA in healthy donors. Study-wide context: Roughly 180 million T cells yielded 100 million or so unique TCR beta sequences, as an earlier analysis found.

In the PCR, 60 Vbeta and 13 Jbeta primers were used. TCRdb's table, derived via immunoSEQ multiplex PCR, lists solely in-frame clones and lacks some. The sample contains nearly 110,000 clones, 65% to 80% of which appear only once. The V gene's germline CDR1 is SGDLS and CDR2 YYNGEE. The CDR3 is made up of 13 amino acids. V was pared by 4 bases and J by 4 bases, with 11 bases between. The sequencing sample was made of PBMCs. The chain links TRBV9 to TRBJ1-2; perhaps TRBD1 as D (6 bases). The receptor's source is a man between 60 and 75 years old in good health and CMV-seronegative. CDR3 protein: CASSRRDTYGYTF. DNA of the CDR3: TGTGCCAGCAGCCGCCGGGACACCTATGGCTACACCTTC.